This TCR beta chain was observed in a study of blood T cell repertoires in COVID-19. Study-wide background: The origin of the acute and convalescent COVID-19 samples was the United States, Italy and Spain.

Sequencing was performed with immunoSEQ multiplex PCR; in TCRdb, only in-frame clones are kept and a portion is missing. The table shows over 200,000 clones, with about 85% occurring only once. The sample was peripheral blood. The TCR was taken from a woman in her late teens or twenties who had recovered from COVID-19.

The CDR3 DNA follows: TGTGCCAGCAGCGTAGGGGGGACAGGGAACACTGAAGCTTTCTTT. Protein: CASSVGGTGNTEAFF. This chain connects TRBV9 to TRBJ1-1; TRBD1 agrees at 8 bases. The germline V gene has CDR1 SGDLS and CDR2 YYNGEE. The V segment lost 0 bases and the J segment 1 base; nucleotides outside the gene matches: 2. This CDR3 contains 15 residues.